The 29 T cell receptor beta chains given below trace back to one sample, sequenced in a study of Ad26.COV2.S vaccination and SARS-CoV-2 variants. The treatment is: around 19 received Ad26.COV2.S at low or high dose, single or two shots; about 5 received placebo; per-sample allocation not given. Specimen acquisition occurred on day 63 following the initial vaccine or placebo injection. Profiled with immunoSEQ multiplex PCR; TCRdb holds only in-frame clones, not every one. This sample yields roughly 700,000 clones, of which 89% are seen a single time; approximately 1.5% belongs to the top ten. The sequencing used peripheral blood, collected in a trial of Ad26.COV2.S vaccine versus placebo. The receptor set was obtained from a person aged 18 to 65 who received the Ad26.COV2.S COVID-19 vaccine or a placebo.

This CDR3 reads CASSYLAGGVGEQYF. Here the CDR3 DNA reads TGTGCCAGCAGCTACCTAGCGGGAGGGGTCGGCGAGCAGTACTTC. This chain links TRBV7-2 with TRBJ2-7; 12 bases fit TRBD2. J gave up 6 bases and V 4 bases, and 7 bases lay outside the gene matches. CDR3 size: 15 residues. The germline gives CDR1 SGHTA, CDR2 FQGNSA.

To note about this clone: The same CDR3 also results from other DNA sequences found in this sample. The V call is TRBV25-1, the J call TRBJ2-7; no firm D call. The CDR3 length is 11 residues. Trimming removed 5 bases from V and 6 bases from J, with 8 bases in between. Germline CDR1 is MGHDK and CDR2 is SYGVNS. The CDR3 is CASSSGFEQYF. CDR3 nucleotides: TGTGCCAGCAGTTCCGGGTTCGAGCAGTACTTC.

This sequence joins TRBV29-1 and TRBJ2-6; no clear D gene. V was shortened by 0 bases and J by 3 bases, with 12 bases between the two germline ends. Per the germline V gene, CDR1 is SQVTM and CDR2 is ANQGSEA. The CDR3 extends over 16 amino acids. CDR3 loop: CSVEDAQVYGANVLTF. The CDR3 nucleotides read TGCAGCGTTGAAGATGCGCAGGTTTATGGGGCCAACGTCCTGACTTTC.

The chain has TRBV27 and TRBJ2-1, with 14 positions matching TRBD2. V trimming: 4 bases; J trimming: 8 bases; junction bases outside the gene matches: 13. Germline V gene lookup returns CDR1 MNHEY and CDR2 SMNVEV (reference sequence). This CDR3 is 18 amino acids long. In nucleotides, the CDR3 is TGTGCCAGCAGTTCCCGGGTGGGGACTAGCGGGAGTGGGGATGAGCAGTTCTTC. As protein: CASSSRVGTSGSGDEQFF.

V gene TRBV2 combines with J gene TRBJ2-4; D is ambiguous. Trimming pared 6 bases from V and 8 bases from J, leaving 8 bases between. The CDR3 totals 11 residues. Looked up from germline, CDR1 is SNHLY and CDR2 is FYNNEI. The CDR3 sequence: CASSILDIQYF. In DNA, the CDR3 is TGTGCCAGCAGCATCCTTGACATTCAGTACTTC.

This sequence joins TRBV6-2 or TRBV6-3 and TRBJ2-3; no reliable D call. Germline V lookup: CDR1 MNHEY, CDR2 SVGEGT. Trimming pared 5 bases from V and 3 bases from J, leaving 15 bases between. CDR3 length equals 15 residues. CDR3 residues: CASSTGDATTDTQYF. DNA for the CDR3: TGTGCCAGCAGTACCGGTGATGCCACAACAGATACGCAGTATTTT.

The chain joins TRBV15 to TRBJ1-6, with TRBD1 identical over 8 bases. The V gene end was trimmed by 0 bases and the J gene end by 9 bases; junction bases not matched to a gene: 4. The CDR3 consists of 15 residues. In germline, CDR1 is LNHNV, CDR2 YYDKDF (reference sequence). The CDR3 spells CATSRDRGPGSPLHF. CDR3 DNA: TGTGCCACCAGCAGAGACAGGGGGCCGGGTTCACCCCTCCACTTT. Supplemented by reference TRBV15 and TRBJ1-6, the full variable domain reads DAMVIQNPRYQVTQFGKPVTLSCSQTLNHNVMYWYQQKSSQAPKLLFHYYDKDFNNEADTPDNFQSRRPNTSFCFLDIRSPGLGDTAMYLCATSRDRGPGSPLHFGNGTRLTVT.

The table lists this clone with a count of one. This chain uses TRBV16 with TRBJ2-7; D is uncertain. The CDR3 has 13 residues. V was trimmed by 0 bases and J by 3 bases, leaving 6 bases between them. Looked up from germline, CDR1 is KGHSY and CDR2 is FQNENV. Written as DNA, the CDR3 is TGTGCCAGCAGCCAATCCGAGTACTACGAGCAGTACTTC. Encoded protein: CASSQSEYYEQYF.

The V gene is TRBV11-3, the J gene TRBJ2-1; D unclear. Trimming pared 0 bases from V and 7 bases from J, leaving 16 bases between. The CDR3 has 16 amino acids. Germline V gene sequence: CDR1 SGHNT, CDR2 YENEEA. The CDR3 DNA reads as TGTGCCAGCAGCTTAGATGCCCAGGTCCCAATGAATGAGCAGTTCTTC. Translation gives CASSLDAQVPMNEQFF. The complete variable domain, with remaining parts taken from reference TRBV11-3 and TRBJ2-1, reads EAGVVQSPRYKIIEKKQPVAFWCNPISGHNTLYWYLQNLGQGPELLIRYENEEAVDDSQLPKDRFSAERLKGVDSTLKIQPAELGDSAVYLCASSLDAQVPMNEQFFGPGTRLTVL.

The CDR3 DNA reads TGTGCCTGGAGGGACAGGGGGTTCGGAAACACCATATATTTT. Translation: CAWRDRGFGNTIYF. This chain links TRBV30 with TRBJ1-3; TRBD1 aligns across 10 bases. With 3 bases clipped from V and 4 bases from J, the junction kept 3 bases outside the gene matches. CDR1 and CDR2 from the germline V gene are GTSNPN and SVGIG (reference sequence). This CDR3 comprises 14 residues.

The CDR3 region is CASRVTDGNTEAFF. The CDR3 coding sequence is TGTGCCAGCAGAGTTACAGACGGGAACACTGAAGCTTTCTTT. The chain has TRBV3-1 (or the pseudogene TRBV3-2) and TRBJ1-1, with no clear D. V lost 6 bases to trimming and J lost 1 base, with 12 bases between them. The length of the CDR3 is 14 residues. CDR1 is LGHDT, CDR2 YNNKEL, per germline (reference sequence).

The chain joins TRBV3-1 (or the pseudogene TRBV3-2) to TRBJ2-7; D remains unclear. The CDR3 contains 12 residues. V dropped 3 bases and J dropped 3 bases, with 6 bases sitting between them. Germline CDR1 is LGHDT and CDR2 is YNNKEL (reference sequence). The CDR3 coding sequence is TGTGCCAGCAGCCATAAATACTACGAGCAGTACTTC. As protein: CASSHKYYEQYF.

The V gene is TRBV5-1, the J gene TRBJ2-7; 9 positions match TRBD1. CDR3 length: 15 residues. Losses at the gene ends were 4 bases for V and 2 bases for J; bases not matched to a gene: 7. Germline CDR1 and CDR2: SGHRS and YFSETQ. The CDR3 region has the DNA TGCGCCAGCAGCCCGAGGGGGACAGGGCCCTACGAGCAGTACTTC. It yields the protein CASSPRGTGPYEQYF.

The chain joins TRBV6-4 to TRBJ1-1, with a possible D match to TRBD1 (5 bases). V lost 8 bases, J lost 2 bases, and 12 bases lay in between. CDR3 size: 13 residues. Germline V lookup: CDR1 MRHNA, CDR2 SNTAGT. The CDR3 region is CASLWDPNTEAFF. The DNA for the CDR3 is TGTGCCAGCTTATGGGACCCCAACACTGAAGCTTTCTTT.

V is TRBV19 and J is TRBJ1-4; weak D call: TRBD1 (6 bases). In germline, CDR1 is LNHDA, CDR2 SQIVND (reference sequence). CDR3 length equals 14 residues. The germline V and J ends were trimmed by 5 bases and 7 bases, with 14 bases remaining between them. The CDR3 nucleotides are TGTGCCAGTAGTCCGGACAGCCGGAGTGAAAAACTGTTTTTT. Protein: CASSPDSRSEKLFF.

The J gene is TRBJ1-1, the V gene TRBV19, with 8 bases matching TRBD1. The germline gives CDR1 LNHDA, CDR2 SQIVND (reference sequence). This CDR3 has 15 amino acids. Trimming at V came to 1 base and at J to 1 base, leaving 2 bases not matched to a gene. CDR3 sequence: CASSIVTGGNTEAFF. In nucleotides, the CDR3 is TGTGCCAGTAGTATAGTTACAGGGGGGAACACTGAAGCTTTCTTT.

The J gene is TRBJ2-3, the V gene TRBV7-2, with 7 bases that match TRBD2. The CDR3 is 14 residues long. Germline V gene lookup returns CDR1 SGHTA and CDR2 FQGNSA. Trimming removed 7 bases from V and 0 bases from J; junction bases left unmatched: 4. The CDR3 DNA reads TGTGCCAGCAAGTTGCGGGGGAGCACAGATACGCAGTATTTT. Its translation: CASKLRGSTDTQYF. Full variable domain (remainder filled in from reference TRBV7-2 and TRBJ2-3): GAGVSQSPSNKVTEKGKDVELRCDPISGHTALYWYRQSLGQGLEFLIYFQGNSAPDKSGLPSDRFSAERTGGSVSTLTIQRTQQEDSAVYLCASKLRGSTDTQYFGPGTRLTVL.

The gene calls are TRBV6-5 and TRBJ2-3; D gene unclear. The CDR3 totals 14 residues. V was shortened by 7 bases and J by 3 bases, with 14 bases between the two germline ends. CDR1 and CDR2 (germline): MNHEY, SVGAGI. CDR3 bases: TGTGCCAGCACCAGCCGGACCGCTACAGATACGCAGTATTTT. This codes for CASTSRTATDTQYF.

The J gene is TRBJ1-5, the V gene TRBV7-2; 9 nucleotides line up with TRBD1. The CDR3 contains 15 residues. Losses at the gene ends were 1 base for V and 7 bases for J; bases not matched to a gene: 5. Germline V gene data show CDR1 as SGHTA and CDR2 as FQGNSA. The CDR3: CASSLVVGQGQPQHF. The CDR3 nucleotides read TGTGCCAGCAGCTTAGTCGTGGGACAGGGACAGCCCCAGCATTTT.

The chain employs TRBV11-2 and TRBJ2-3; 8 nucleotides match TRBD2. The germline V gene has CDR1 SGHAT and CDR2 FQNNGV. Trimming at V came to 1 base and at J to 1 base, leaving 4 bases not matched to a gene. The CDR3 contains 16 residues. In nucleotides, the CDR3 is TGTGCCAGCAGCTTAGCGGGAGGGCCCGGCACAGATACGCAGTATTTT. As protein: CASSLAGGPGTDTQYF.

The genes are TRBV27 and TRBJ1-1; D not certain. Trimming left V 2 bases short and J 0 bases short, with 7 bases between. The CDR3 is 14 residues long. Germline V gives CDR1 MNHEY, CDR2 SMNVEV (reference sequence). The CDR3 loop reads CASSLRELNTEAFF. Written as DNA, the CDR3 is TGTGCCAGCAGTTTAAGAGAACTGAACACTGAAGCTTTCTTT.

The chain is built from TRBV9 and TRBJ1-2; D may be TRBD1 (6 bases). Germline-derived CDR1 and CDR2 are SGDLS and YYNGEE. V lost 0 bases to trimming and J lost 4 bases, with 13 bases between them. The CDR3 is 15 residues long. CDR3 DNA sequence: TGTGCCAGCAGCGTAGGAATCACAGGGCCCTATGGCTACACCTTC. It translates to CASSVGITGPYGYTF.

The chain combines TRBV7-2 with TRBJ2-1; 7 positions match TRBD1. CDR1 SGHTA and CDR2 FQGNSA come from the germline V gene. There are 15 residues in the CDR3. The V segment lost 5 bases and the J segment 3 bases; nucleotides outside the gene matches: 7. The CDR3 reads CASSPDRQSYNEQFF. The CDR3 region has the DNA TGTGCCAGCAGCCCGGACAGGCAGAGCTACAATGAGCAGTTCTTC.

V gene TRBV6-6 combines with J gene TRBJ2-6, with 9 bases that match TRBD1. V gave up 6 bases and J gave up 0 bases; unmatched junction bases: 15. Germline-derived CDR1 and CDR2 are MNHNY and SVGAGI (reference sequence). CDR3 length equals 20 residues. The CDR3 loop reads CASSQGAGTGRFSGANVLTF. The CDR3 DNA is TGTGCCAGCAGCCAAGGAGCCGGGACAGGGAGATTCTCTGGGGCCAACGTCCTGACTTTC.

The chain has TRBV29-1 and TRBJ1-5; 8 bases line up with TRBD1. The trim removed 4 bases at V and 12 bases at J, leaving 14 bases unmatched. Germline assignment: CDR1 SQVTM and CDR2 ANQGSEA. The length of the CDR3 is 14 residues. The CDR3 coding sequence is TGCAGCGTTGCACTCCAGGAGGGACAGGCAAGCCAGCATTTT. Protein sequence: CSVALQEGQASQHF. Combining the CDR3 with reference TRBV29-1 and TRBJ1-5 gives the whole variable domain SAVISQKPSRDICQRGTSLTIQCQVDSQVTMMFWYRQQPGQSLTLIATANQGSEATYESGFVIDKFPISRPNLTFSTLTVSNMSPEDSSIYLCSVALQEGQASQHFGDGTRLSIL.

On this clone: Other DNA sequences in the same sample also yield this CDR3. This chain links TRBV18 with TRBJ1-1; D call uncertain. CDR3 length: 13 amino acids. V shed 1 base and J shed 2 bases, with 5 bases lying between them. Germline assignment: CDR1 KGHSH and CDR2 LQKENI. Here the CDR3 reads CASSPQVNTEAFF. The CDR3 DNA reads TGTGCCAGCTCACCACAAGTTAACACTGAAGCTTTCTTT.

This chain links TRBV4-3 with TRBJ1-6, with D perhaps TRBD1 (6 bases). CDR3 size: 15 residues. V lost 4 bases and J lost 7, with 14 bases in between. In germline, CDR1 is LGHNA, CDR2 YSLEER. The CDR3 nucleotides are TGCGCCAGCAGCCGAGCCCACAGGGAAAATTCACCCCTCCACTTT. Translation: CASSRAHRENSPLHF.

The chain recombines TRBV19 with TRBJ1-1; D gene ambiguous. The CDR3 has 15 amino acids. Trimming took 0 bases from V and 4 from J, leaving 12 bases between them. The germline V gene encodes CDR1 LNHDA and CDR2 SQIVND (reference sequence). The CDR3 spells CASSIDGGKSTEAFF. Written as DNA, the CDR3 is TGTGCCAGTAGTATAGATGGCGGGAAAAGCACTGAAGCTTTCTTT.

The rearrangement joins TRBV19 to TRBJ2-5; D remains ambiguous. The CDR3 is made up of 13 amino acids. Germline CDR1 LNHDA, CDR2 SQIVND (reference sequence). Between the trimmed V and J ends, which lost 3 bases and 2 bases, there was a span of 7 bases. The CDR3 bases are TGTGCCAGTAGTATTCAACTACAAGAGACCCAGTACTTC. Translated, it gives CASSIQLQETQYF.